This T cell receptor (beta chain) was identified in a study of blood T cells in healthy people across ages. Study outcomes and limitations: Those diversity estimates obtained from one million T cells were thought to be underestimates. The long-lived group displayed more naive CD4+ cells, plus higher diversity, than the aged donors did.

Regarding this clonotype: Its antigen is unknown.

With each sample, at least 5 micrograms of total RNA were extracted. The ends were cut back, 3 bases at V and 6 bases at J, with 11 bases in the middle. The CDR3 totals 13 residues. Germline V gene data show CDR1 as LNHDA and CDR2 as SQIVND (reference sequence). A second PCR, run for roughly 7 to 11 cycles, used a sample-barcoded 5' primer plus a J-beta primer mix. Via MiXCR, TCRdb re-called the 5' RACE reads, giving one row per CDR3 protein. Of about 1.4 million distinct CDR3 sequences in the sample, approximately 59% were seen once. Material for sequencing was blood. The chain links TRBV19 to TRBJ1-1; D perhaps matches TRBD1 (5 bases). The origin of this receptor is a man aged 18 to 30 in good health. The CDR3 is CASSIPTAAEAFF. The CDR3 coding sequence is TGTGCCAGTAGTATCCCGACAGCGGCTGAAGCTTTCTTT.